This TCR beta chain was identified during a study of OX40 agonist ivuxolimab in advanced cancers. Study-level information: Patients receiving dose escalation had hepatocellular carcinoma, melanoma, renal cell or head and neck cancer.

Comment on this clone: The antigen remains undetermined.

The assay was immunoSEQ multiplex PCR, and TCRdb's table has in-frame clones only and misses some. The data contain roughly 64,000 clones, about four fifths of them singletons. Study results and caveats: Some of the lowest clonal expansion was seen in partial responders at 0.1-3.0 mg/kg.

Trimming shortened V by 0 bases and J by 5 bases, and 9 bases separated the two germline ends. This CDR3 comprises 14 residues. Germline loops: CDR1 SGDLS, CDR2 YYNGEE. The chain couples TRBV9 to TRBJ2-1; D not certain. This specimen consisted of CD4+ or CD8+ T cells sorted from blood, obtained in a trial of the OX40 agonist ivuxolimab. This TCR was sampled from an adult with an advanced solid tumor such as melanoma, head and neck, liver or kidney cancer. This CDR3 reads CASSVGGENNEQFF. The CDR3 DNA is TGTGCCAGCAGCGTAGGGGGTGAAAACAATGAGCAGTTCTTC.